The sequence of this TCR beta chain was determined in a study of blood T cell repertoires in COVID-19. Turning to the study itself: T cells, B-cell-depleted T cells, or PBMCs provided the cDNA or gDNA that served as material.

The assay was immunoSEQ multiplex PCR, and TCRdb's table has in-frame clones only and misses some. The data show around 280,000 clones, roughly 87% seen once. V shed 6 bases and J shed 10 bases, with 19 bases lying between them. CDR1 is MNHEY, CDR2 SVGEGT, per germline. The CDR3 is made up of 14 amino acids. Input material: PBMCs or T cells enriched from blood (not recorded which). This TCR derives from a woman in her forties who had recovered from COVID-19. V is TRBV6-2 or TRBV6-3 and J is TRBJ2-1, with D maybe TRBD1 (6 bases). The CDR3 DNA follows: TGTGCCAGCAGCCCCCTCAGGGGACCCTTAGAGCAGTTCTTC. As protein: CASSPLRGPLEQFF.